This TCR beta chain was captured by sequencing in a study of blood T cell repertoires in COVID-19. TCRdb keeps only in-frame clones here, not all; method: immunoSEQ multiplex PCR. The sample has roughly 450,000 clones, 90% seen once. The TCR was taken from a man between 18 and 29 years old who had recovered from COVID-19. Sequencing was performed on PBMCs or T cells enriched from blood (not recorded which).

The CDR3 coding sequence is TGTGCCAGCAGCCAAGAGAGGACAGCAGCTAACTATGGCTACACCTTC. This sequence encodes CASSQERTAANYGYTF. The chain links TRBV3-1 (or the pseudogene TRBV3-2) to TRBJ1-2; perhaps TRBD1 as D (6 bases). V lost 0 bases, J lost 0 bases, and 11 bases lay in between. Germline V gene lookup returns CDR1 LGHDT and CDR2 YNNKEL (reference sequence). The CDR3 length is 16 residues.